Presented here are 8 T cell receptor beta chains from one specimen sequenced in a study of blood T cell repertoires in COVID-19. Some clones are missing from TCRdb's copy, which holds only in-frame ones; the method was immunoSEQ multiplex PCR. The sample lists hundreds of thousands of clones; 70% to 90% were seen once. Input material: peripheral blood. These receptors came from a woman aged 70-85 years with active or convalescent COVID-19.

This chain uses TRBV5-1 with TRBJ1-1; D remains ambiguous. Trimming cost V 1 base and J 0 bases, with 10 bases left between them. Germline V lookup: CDR1 SGHRS, CDR2 YFSETQ. CDR3 length: 15 residues. The DNA of the CDR3 is TGCGCCAGCAGCTTGCAGGCGGGCCTGAACACTGAAGCTTTCTTT. This sequence encodes CASSLQAGLNTEAFF.

A note on this clone: A read error may produce the germline difference seen at one junction end. The chain joins TRBV18 to TRBJ1-3; tentative D call: TRBD1 (6 bases). The length of the CDR3 is 13 residues. Per the germline V gene, CDR1 is KGHSH and CDR2 is LQKENI. CDR3 in amino acids: CASSPPETGSSNF. CDR3 bases: TGTGCCAGCTCACCACCGGAGACAGGATCTTCAAATTTT.

This clone was recorded a few times. The chain couples TRBV2 to TRBJ2-1; 9 bases are a match to TRBD2. This CDR3 has 16 amino acids. Per the germline V gene, CDR1 is SNHLY and CDR2 is FYNNEI. Unmatched junction bases numbered 3, after V lost 3 bases and J lost 0 bases. Here the CDR3 DNA reads TGTGCCAGCAGTGAGACTAGCGGAGGCTCCTACAATGAGCAGTTCTTC. Encoded protein: CASSETSGGSYNEQFF. Using reference TRBV2 and TRBJ2-1 for the parts outside the CDR3, the full variable domain is EPEVTQTPSHQVTQMGQEVILRCVPISNHLYFYWYRQILGQKVEFLVSFYNNEISEKSEIFDDQFSVERPDGSNFTLKIRSTKLEDSAMYFCASSETSGGSYNEQFFGPGTRLTVL.

The chain uses TRBV30 and TRBJ1-4; D is unclear. Trimming took 3 bases from V and 6 from J, leaving 11 bases between them. Germline values: CDR1 GTSNPN, CDR2 SVGIG (reference sequence). The CDR3 covers 13 residues. The CDR3 DNA sequence: TGTGCCTGGAGCCGCCGTCCGGATGAAAAACTGTTTTTT. Encoded protein: CAWSRRPDEKLFF.

V is TRBV28 and J is TRBJ2-7; D is perhaps TRBD2 (5 bases). CDR3 length equals 14 residues. Trimming stripped 5 bases from V and 0 bases from J, with 11 bases between. Germline V gene lookup returns CDR1 MDHEN and CDR2 SYDVKM. The CDR3 spells CASSRVSVSYEQYF. The CDR3 region has the DNA TGTGCCAGCAGTAGGGTTAGCGTCTCCTACGAGCAGTACTTC.

The CDR3 DNA sequence: TGTGCCAGCAGCTTAGCGGGACAGGGATTCTACGAGCAGTACTTC. This sequence encodes CASSLAGQGFYEQYF. The chain combines TRBV7-2 with TRBJ2-7, with 9 bases matching TRBD1. The length of the CDR3 is 15 residues. J was trimmed by 3 bases and V by 0 bases; bases with no gene match: 3. CDR1 and CDR2 from the germline V gene are SGHTA and FQGNSA.

The rearrangement joins TRBV9 to TRBJ2-7; 11 bases are shared with TRBD2. From germline, CDR1 is SGDLS and CDR2 YYNGEE. V was pared by 0 bases and J by 2 bases, with 7 bases of the junction left unmatched. The CDR3 is 17 residues long. The CDR3 region has the DNA TGTGCCAGCAGCGTAGCTCCGACTAGCGGGACCCCCTACGAGCAGTACTTC. Its translation is CASSVAPTSGTPYEQYF.

This clone appeared a few times. This chain joins TRBV6-5 and TRBJ1-2; D is unresolved. The CDR3 runs 14 residues. V gave up 4 bases and J gave up 5 bases, with 14 bases separating them. Germline loops: CDR1 MNHEY, CDR2 SVGAGI. CDR3 loop: CASSSTENRYGYTF. The CDR3 DNA reads TGTGCCAGCAGTTCCACAGAGAACCGATATGGCTACACCTTC.